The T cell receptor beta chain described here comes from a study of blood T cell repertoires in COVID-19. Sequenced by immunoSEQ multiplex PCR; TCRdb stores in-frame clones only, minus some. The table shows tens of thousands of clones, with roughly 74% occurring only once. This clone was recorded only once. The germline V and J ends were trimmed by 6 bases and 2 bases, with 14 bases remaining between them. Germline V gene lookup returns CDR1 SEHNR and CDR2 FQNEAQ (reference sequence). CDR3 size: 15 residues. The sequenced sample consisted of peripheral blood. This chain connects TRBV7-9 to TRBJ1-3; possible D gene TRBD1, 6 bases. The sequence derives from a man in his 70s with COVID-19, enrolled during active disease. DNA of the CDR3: TGTGCCAGCAGGAAGGACAGCCTCCCTGGAAACACCATATATTTT. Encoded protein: CASRKDSLPGNTIYF.